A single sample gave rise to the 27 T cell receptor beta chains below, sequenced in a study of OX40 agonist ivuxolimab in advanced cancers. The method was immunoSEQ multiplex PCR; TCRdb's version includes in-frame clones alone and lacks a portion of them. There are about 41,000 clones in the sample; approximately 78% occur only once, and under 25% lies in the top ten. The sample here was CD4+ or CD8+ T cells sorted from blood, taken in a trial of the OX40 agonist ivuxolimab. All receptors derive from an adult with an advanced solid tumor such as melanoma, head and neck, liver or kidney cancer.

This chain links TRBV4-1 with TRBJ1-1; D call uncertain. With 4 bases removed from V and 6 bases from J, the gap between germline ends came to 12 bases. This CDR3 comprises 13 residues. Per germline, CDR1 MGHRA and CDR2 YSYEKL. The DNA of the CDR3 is TGCGCCAGCAGCCTCCAGCTAGGTGCTGAAGCTTTCTTT. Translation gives CASSLQLGAEAFF.

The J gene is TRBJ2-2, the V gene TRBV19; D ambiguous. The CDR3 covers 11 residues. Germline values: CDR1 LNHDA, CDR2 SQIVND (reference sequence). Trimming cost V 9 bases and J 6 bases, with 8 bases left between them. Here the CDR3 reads CASLRSGELFF. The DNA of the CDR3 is TGTGCCAGCTTGAGATCCGGGGAGCTGTTTTTT. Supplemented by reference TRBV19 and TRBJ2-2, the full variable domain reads DGGITQSPKYLFRKEGQNVTLSCEQNLNHDAMYWYRQDPGQGLRLIYYSQIVNDFQKGDIAEGYSVSREKKESFPLTVTSAQKNPTAFYLCASLRSGELFFGEGSRLTVL.

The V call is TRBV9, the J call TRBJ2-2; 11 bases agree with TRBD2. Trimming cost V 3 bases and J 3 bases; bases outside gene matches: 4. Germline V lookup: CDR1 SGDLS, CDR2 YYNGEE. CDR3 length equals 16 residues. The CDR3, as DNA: TGTGCCAGCAGCGGGGGACTAGCGGCCGACACCGGGGAGCTGTTTTTT. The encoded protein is CASSGGLAADTGELFF.

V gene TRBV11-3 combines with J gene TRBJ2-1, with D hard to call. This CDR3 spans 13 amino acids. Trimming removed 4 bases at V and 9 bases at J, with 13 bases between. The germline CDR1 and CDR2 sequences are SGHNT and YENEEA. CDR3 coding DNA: TGTGCCAGCAGCTCCAGCCCTTATGGTGAGCAGTTCTTC. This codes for CASSSSPYGEQFF.

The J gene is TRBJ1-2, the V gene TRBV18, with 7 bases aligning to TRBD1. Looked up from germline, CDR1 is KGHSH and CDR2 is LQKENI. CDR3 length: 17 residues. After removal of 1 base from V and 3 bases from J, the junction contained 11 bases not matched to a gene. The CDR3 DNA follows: TGTGCCAGCTCACCACGGGGGGGGGACAGTTCGGACTATGGCTACACCTTC. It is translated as CASSPRGGDSSDYGYTF.

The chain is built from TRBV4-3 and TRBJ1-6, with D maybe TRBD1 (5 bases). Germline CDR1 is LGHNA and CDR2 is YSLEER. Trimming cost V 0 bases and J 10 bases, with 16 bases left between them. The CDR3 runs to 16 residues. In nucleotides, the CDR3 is TGCGCCAGCAGCCAAGAAAGGGATTCGAGGGGCTCACCCCTCCACTTT. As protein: CASSQERDSRGSPLHF.

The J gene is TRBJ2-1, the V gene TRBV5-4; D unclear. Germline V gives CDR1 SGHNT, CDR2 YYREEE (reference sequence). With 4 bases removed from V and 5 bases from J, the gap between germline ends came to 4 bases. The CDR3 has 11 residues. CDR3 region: CASSVDNEQFF. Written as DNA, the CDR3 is TGTGCCAGCAGCGTGGACAATGAGCAGTTCTTC.

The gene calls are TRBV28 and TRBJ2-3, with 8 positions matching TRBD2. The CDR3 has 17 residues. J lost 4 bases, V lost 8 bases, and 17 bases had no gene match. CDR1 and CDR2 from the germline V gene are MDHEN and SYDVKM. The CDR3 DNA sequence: TGTGCCAGCCCCCCGGTGGAAGCGGGAGCTTCCCCAGATACGCAGTATTTT. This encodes CASPPVEAGASPDTQYF.

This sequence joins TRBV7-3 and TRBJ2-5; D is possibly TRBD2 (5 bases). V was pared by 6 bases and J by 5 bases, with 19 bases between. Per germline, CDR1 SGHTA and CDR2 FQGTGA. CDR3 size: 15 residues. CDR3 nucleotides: TGTGCCAGCAGTCCCATCGGGCTAGCAACGGAGACCCAGTACTTC. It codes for CASSPIGLATETQYF. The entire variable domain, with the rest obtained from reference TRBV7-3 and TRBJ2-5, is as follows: GAGVSQTPSNKVTEKGKYVELRCDPISGHTALYWYRQSLGQGPEFLIYFQGTGAADDSGLPNDRFFAVRPEGSVSTLKIQRTERGDSAVYLCASSPIGLATETQYFGPGTRLLVL.

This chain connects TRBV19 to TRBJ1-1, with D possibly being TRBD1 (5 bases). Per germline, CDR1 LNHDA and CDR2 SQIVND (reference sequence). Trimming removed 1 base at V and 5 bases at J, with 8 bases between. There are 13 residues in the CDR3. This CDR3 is CASSIGRGTEAFF. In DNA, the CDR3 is TGTGCCAGTAGTATAGGCCGGGGGACTGAAGCTTTCTTT.

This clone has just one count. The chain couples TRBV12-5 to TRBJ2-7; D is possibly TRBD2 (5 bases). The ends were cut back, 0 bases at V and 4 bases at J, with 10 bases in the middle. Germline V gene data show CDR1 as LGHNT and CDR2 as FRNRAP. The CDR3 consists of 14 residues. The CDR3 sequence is CASGLVTRTYEQYF. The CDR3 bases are TGTGCTAGTGGTTTGGTCACTAGAACTTACGAGCAGTACTTC.

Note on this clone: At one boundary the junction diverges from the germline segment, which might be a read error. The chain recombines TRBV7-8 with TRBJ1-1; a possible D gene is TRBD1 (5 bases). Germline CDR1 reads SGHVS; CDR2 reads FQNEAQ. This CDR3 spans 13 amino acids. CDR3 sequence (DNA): TGTGCCAGCACCTTAGACAGCAACACTGAAGCTTTCTTT. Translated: CASTLDSNTEAFF.

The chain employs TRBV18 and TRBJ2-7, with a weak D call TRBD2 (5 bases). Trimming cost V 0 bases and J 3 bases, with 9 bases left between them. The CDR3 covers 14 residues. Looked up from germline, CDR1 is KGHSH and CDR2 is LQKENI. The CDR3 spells CASSPPGSGYEQYF. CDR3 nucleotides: TGTGCCAGCTCACCACCAGGGAGCGGCTACGAGCAGTACTTC.

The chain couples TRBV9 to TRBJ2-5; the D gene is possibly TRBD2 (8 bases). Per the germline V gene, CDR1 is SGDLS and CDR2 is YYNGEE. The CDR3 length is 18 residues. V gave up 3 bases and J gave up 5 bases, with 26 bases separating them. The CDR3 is CASSGTLASGGLGETQYF. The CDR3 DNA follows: TGTGCCAGCAGCGGGACCCTCGCTTCAGGGGGACTAGGCGAGACCCAGTACTTC. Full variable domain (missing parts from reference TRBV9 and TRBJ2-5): DSGVTQTPKHLITATGQRVTLRCSPRSGDLSVYWYQQSLDQGLQFLIQYYNGEERAKGNILERFSAQQFPDLHSELNLSSLELGDSALYFCASSGTLASGGLGETQYFGPGTRLLVL.

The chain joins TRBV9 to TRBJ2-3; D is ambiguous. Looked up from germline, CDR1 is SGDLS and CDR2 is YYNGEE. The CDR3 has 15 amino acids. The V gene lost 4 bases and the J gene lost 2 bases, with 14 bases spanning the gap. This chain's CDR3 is CASSYLWGSTDTQYF. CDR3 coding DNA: TGTGCCAGCAGCTACCTTTGGGGATCCACAGATACGCAGTATTTT. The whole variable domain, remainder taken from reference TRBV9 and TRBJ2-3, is DSGVTQTPKHLITATGQRVTLRCSPRSGDLSVYWYQQSLDQGLQFLIQYYNGEERAKGNILERFSAQQFPDLHSELNLSSLELGDSALYFCASSYLWGSTDTQYFGPGTRLTVL.

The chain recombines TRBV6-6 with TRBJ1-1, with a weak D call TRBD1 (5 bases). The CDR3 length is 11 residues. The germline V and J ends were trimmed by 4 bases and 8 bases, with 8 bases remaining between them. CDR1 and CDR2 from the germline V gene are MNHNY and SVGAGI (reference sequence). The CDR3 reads CASSLSGEAFF. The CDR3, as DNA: TGTGCCAGCAGTTTGTCAGGGGAAGCTTTCTTT.

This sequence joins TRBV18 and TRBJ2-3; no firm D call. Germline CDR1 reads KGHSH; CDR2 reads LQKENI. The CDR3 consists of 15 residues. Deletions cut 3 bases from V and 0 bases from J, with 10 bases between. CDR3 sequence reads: CASSPGATSTDTQYF. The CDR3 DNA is TGTGCCAGCTCACCTGGAGCTACTAGCACAGATACGCAGTATTTT.

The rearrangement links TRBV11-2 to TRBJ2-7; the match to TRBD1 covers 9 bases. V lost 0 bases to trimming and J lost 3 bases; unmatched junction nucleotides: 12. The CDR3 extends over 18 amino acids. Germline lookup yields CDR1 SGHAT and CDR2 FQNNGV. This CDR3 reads CASSLDPDRGILIYEQYF. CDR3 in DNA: TGTGCCAGCAGCTTAGACCCGGACAGGGGCATTCTGATCTACGAGCAGTACTTC.

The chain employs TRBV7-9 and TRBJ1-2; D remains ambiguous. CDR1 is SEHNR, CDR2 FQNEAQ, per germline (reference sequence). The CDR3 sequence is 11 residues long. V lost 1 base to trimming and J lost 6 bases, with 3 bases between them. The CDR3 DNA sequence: TGTGCCAGCAGCTTAGGCGATGGCTACACCTTC. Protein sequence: CASSLGDGYTF.

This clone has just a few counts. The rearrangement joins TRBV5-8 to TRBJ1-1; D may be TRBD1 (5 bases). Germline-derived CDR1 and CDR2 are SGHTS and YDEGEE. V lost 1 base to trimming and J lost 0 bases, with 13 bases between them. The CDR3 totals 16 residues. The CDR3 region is CASSLLDTQMNTEAFF. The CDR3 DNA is TGTGCCAGCAGCTTGTTGGACACTCAAATGAACACTGAAGCTTTCTTT.

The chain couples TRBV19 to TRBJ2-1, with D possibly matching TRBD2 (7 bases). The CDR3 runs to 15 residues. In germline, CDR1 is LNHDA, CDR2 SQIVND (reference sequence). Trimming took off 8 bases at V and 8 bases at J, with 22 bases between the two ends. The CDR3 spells CASSRGRAFLDEQFF. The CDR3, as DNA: TGTGCCAGTTCAAGGGGGAGGGCCTTTCTGGATGAGCAGTTCTTC.

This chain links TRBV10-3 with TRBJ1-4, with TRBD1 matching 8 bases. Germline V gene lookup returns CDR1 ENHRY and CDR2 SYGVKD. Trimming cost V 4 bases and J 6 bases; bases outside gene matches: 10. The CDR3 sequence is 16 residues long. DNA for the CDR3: TGTGCCATCAGTGGCCGCGGACAGGGAGGGGATGAAAAACTGTTTTTT. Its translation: CAISGRGQGGDEKLFF.

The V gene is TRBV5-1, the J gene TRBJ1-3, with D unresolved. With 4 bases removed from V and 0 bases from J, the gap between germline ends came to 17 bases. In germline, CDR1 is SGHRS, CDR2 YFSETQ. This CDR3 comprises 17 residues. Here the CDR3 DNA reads TGCGCCAGCAGCGACGGGCGGCAGGCTGGCTCTGGAAACACCATATATTTT. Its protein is CASSDGRQAGSGNTIYF. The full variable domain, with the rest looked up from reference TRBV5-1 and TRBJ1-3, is KAGVTQTPRYLIKTRGQQVTLSCSPISGHRSVSWYQQTPGQGLQFLFEYFSETQRNKGNFPGRFSGRQFSNSRSEMNVSTLELGDSALYLCASSDGRQAGSGNTIYFGEGSWLTVV.

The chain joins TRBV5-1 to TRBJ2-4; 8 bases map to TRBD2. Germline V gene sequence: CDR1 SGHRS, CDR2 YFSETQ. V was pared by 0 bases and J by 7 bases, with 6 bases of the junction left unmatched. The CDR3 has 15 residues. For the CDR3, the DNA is TGCGCCAGCAGCTTGGGTAGCGGGGAGTTCAACATTCAGTACTTC. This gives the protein CASSLGSGEFNIQYF.

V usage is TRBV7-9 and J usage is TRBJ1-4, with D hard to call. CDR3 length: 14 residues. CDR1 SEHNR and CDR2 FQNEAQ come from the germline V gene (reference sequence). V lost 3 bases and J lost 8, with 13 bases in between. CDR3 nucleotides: TGTGCCAGCAGCTTTGGGTATAACCTAGAAAAACTGTTTTTT. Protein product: CASSFGYNLEKLFF.

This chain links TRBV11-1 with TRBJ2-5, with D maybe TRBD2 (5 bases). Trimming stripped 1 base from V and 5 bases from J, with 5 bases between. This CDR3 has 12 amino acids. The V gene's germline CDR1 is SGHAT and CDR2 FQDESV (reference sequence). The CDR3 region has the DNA TGTGCCAGCAGCTTAGAGCGGGAGACCCAGTACTTC. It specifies CASSLERETQYF.

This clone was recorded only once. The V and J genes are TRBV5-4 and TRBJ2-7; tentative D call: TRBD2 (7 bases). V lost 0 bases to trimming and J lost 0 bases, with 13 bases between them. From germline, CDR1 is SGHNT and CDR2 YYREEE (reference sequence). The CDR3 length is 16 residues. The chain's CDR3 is CASSLEGGGSSYEQYF. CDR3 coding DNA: TGTGCCAGCAGCTTGGAGGGGGGCGGGAGCTCCTACGAGCAGTACTTC.